A selection of T cell receptor beta chains follows, all from one sample in a study of T cell changes during pregnancy in multiple sclerosis. Clones were read by immunoSEQ multiplex PCR, and TCRdb kept only the in-frame ones, dropping some. The table shows some 95,000 clones, with roughly 92% occurring only once. Sequences were derived from peripheral blood, sampled in the first trimester of pregnancy. These receptors came from a female donor with multiple sclerosis, enrolled in a pregnancy study. The CDR3 runs from the conserved cysteine through the conserved F or W. Only part of the rows carry a size: once, few, many, or a class if the clone is expanded.

v_call	clone_size	j_call	cdr3_aa
TRBV7-9	.	TRBJ2-1	CASSLELANNEQFF
TRBV19	.	TRBJ2-2	CASKPSGGLSPTNTGELFF
TRBV4-1	.	TRBJ1-5	CASSRRQGDQPQHF
TRBV25-1	.	TRBJ2-3	CASSEYTGLADTQYF
TRBV9	.	TRBJ1-1	CASSVGSGPNTEAFF
TRBV6-5	.	TRBJ2-2	CASSYRGNTGELFF
TRBV6-5	.	TRBJ1-5	CASSYSGQGNQPQHF
TRBV19	.	TRBJ2-7	CASKVKDTSYEQYF
TRBV27	.	TRBJ2-7	CASSLAFPGEQYF
TRBV10-3	.	TRBJ2-7	CAISEPGLNYEQYF
TRBV6-5	.	TRBJ1-1	CASSYSLLNTEAFF
TRBV11-1	few	TRBJ1-1	CASSRKSFRVVNTEAFF
TRBV19	.	TRBJ2-7	CASSIRRSYEQYF
TRBV19	.	TRBJ2-6	CATRGFGANVLTF
TRBV10-3	.	TRBJ2-1	CATNNRGQGNEQFF
TRBV5-1	.	TRBJ2-1	CASSPGTGLDEQFF
TRBV19	.	TRBJ2-5	CASGQGAWETQYF
TRBV7-2	.	TRBJ2-7	CASSPTGGAFGEQYF
TRBV5-8	.	TRBJ2-3	CASSLVLSGSGTDTQYF
TRBV5-1	.	TRBJ2-2	CASSPRSTGWSGELFF
TRBV7-8	once	TRBJ1-5	CASSLGYRGLNNQPQHF
TRBV6-1	.	TRBJ1-4	CASSEEWGGLTNEKLFF
TRBV6-1	.	TRBJ2-5	CASSPASGQAETQYF
TRBV7-3	.	TRBJ2-7	CASSLAGQLPYEQYF
TRBV27	.	TRBJ1-1	CASSLRGMNTEAFF
TRBV7-2	.	TRBJ2-3	CASSPGGDTQYF